A single sample gave rise to the 18 T cell receptor beta chains below, sequenced in a study of blood T cell repertoires in COVID-19 (dated by TCRdb to 2018 to 2020). Libraries were constructed by the immunoSEQ multiplex PCR assay. TCRdb retrieved this table from immuneACCESS and kept in-frame rearrangements only. Not all clones are present; in checked studies, unresolved V genes account for under half, and no reason is known for the remainder. Here the sample has hundreds of thousands of clones; around nine tenths occur a single time. Jointly, the top ten make up about 3.9% of the sample. Sequencing was performed on peripheral blood. These receptors were obtained from a woman aged 50 to 65 with active or convalescent COVID-19.

The chain is built from TRBV6-4 and TRBJ1-1; D is perhaps TRBD1 (6 bases). V dropped 2 bases and J dropped 3 bases, with 7 bases sitting between them. The germline gives CDR1 MRHNA, CDR2 SNTAGT. The length of the CDR3 is 13 residues. CDR3 coding DNA: TGTGCCAGCAGTGACCGACAGGACACTGAAGCTTTCTTT. Translating it yields CASSDRQDTEAFF.

The genes are TRBV6-2 or TRBV6-3 and TRBJ2-1, with TRBD1 identical over 7 bases. V trimming: 2 bases; J trimming: 5 bases; junction bases outside the gene matches: 3. Germline CDR1 MNHEY, CDR2 SVGEGT. The CDR3 has 14 amino acids. The CDR3 sequence is CASSYRGPNNEQFF. The CDR3 DNA follows: TGTGCCAGCAGTTACAGGGGGCCGAACAATGAGCAGTTCTTC.

The J gene is TRBJ2-1, the V gene TRBV6-1; 11 bases fit TRBD2. The CDR3 is made up of 15 amino acids. V shed 1 base, J shed 9 bases, and the junction held 5 bases outside the gene matches. Germline V gene lookup returns CDR1 MNHNS and CDR2 SASEGT. The CDR3 loop reads CASSEGLAGGVEQFF. CDR3 in DNA: TGTGCCAGCAGTGAAGGGCTAGCGGGAGGTGTTGAGCAGTTCTTC.

This clone was seen a few times. This chain connects TRBV7-9 to TRBJ2-7, with a tentative D call TRBD1 (6 bases). The CDR3 spans 14 residues. V was cut by 5 bases and J by 3 bases, with 14 bases left in between. The germline CDR1 and CDR2 sequences are SEHNR and FQNEAQ (reference sequence). Here the CDR3 DNA reads TGTGCCAGCAGCATCCGGGACACCTTCTACGAGCAGTACTTC. This sequence encodes CASSIRDTFYEQYF. The variable domain in full, with the rest retrieved from reference TRBV7-9 and TRBJ2-7, is DTGVSQNPRHKITKRGQNVTFRCDPISEHNRLYWYRQTLGQGPEFLTYFQNEAQLEKSRLLSDRFSAERPKGSFSTLEIQRTEQGDSAMYLCASSIRDTFYEQYFGPGTRLTVT.

The chain recombines TRBV19 with TRBJ1-3, with 9 bases fitting TRBD1. The junction had 9 bases not matched to a gene; V was cut back by 7 bases and J by 8 bases. The CDR3 sequence is 14 residues long. Looked up from germline, CDR1 is LNHDA and CDR2 is SQIVND (reference sequence). The CDR3 DNA is TGTGCCAGTATGGACAGGGGCTCCGGAGACACCATATATTTT. This codes for CASMDRGSGDTIYF.

This chain joins TRBV2 and TRBJ2-7; 11 bases are a match to TRBD2. CDR1 and CDR2 from the germline V gene are SNHLY and FYNNEI. CDR3 size: 17 residues. J lost 1 base, V lost 9 bases, and 14 bases had no gene match. The CDR3 spells CASNRVAGGGFSYEQYF. CDR3 nucleotides: TGTGCCAGTAACAGGGTAGCGGGAGGGGGCTTTTCCTACGAGCAGTACTTC.

The chain joins TRBV6-6 to TRBJ1-2; D is unresolved. The CDR3 runs 13 residues. The germline V and J ends were trimmed by 6 bases and 3 bases, with 11 bases remaining between them. Germline-derived CDR1 and CDR2 are MNHNY and SVGAGI (reference sequence). CDR3 nucleotide sequence: TGTGCCAGCAGAAGTTCTGGAGACTATGGCTACACCTTC. Protein sequence: CASRSSGDYGYTF.

This chain connects TRBV30 to TRBJ1-3; a possible D gene is TRBD1 (6 bases). CDR3 length: 14 amino acids. Looked up from germline, CDR1 is GTSNPN and CDR2 is SVGIG (reference sequence). Deletions cut 2 bases from V and 4 bases from J, with 12 bases between. The DNA of the CDR3 is TGTGCCTGGAGTACACAGGGTTTGGGAAACACCATATATTTT. As protein: CAWSTQGLGNTIYF. The full variable domain, rest sourced from reference TRBV30 and TRBJ1-3, is SQTIHQWPATLVQPVGSPLSLECTVEGTSNPNLYWYRQAAGRGLQLLFYSVGIGQISSEVPQNLSASRPQDRQFILSSKKLLLSDSGFYLCAWSTQGLGNTIYFGEGSWLTVV.

Here the CDR3 reads CAISGDRGDGYTF. CDR3 nucleotide sequence: TGTGCCATCAGTGGGGACAGGGGGGATGGCTACACCTTC. The chain uses TRBV10-3 and TRBJ1-2, with 11 bases aligning to TRBD1. Germline loops: CDR1 ENHRY, CDR2 SYGVKD. Trimming at V came to 4 bases and at J to 6 bases, leaving 1 base not matched to a gene. The CDR3 has 13 residues.

The V gene is TRBV6-6, the J gene TRBJ2-7; 7 bases are shared with TRBD1. V lost 2 bases and J lost 3; bases outside the gene matches: 4. The germline V gene has CDR1 MNHNY and CDR2 SVGAGI (reference sequence). This CDR3 contains 14 residues. The DNA of the CDR3 is TGTGCCAGCAGTTACGGGGACAGTCGCTACGAGCAGTACTTC. Translating gives CASSYGDSRYEQYF.

The chain employs TRBV5-6 and TRBJ1-2; 7 nucleotides agree with TRBD1. The germline V gene encodes CDR1 SGHDT and CDR2 YYEEEE. This CDR3 is 15 amino acids long. Trimming at V came to 4 bases and at J to 7 bases, leaving 13 bases not matched to a gene. The CDR3 here is CASSDNRGRLGGYTF. The CDR3 DNA follows: TGTGCCAGCAGCGATAACAGGGGCCGTCTGGGTGGCTACACCTTC.

This clone appeared once. This rearrangement joins TRBV18 to TRBJ2-5; 7 nucleotides match TRBD1. The CDR3 loop spans 16 amino acids. J gave up 1 base and V 3 bases, and 8 bases lay outside the gene matches. CDR1 and CDR2 from the germline V gene are KGHSH and LQKENI. The CDR3 loop reads CASSPLTGKGQETQYF. In DNA, the CDR3 is TGTGCCAGCTCACCCCTGACAGGGAAGGGCCAAGAGACCCAGTACTTC.

DNA of the CDR3: TGTGCCAGCAGCTCGACGGCGGGGGCGTACAATGAGCAGTTCTTC. This sequence encodes CASSSTAGAYNEQFF. The J gene is TRBJ2-1, the V gene TRBV7-8, with D possibly being TRBD2 (7 bases). Germline CDR1 reads SGHVS; CDR2 reads FQNEAQ. The CDR3 totals 15 residues. With 4 bases removed from V and 4 bases from J, the gap between germline ends came to 14 bases.

The chain combines TRBV6-5 with TRBJ1-2, with D possibly TRBD1 on 6 matching bases. Looked up from germline, CDR1 is MNHEY and CDR2 is SVGAGI. The CDR3 consists of 15 residues. V lost 0 bases, J lost 3 bases, and 11 bases lay in between. The CDR3 reads CASSYSQGIYYGYTF. The DNA of the CDR3 is TGTGCCAGCAGTTACTCACAGGGAATTTACTATGGCTACACCTTC.

This chain uses TRBV29-1 with TRBJ1-1; TRBD1 aligns across 7 bases. This CDR3 comprises 14 residues. Germline V gives CDR1 SQVTM, CDR2 ANQGSEA. The V segment lost 3 bases and the J segment 5 bases; nucleotides outside the gene matches: 9. CDR3 nucleotides: TGCAGCGTTGAGGGACAGACCCGGGAAACTGAAGCTTTCTTT. Translation gives CSVEGQTRETEAFF. Full variable domain (rest looked up from reference TRBV29-1 and TRBJ1-1): SAVISQKPSRDICQRGTSLTIQCQVDSQVTMMFWYRQQPGQSLTLIATANQGSEATYESGFVIDKFPISRPNLTFSTLTVSNMSPEDSSIYLCSVEGQTRETEAFFGQGTRLTVV.

This chain uses TRBV25-1 with TRBJ2-7; no firm D call. Trimming removed 5 bases from V and 3 bases from J, with 5 bases in between. The CDR3 is 11 residues long. Looked up from germline, CDR1 is MGHDK and CDR2 is SYGVNS. DNA of the CDR3: TGTGCCAGCAGTCCCAACTACGAGCAGTACTTC. Its protein is CASSPNYEQYF.

This clone occurred a few times. V usage is TRBV30 and J usage is TRBJ2-1, with 8 bases fitting TRBD2. Germline loops: CDR1 GTSNPN, CDR2 SVGIG (reference sequence). This CDR3 contains 16 residues. V lost 2 bases, J lost 7 bases, and 13 bases stayed unmatched. CDR3 residues: CAWSSSGKHNRNEQFF. CDR3 nucleotide sequence: TGTGCCTGGAGTAGTAGCGGGAAGCATAATAGGAATGAGCAGTTCTTC.

The V call is TRBV7-2, the J call TRBJ2-3, with 13 positions matching TRBD2. CDR1 and CDR2 from the germline V gene are SGHTA and FQGNSA. V trimming: 3 bases; J trimming: 2 bases; junction bases outside the gene matches: 11. The CDR3 has 19 amino acids. DNA of the CDR3: TGTGCCAGCAGCTTCCGGACTAGCGGGGGCCCAAGAAACACAGATACGCAGTATTTT. Protein sequence: CASSFRTSGGPRNTDTQYF.